The rows below give T cell receptor beta chains drawn from one sample of a study of T-cell reconstitution after alpha-beta-depleted transplantation in children. TCRdb re-called the PCR reads with MiXCR, one entry per CDR3 protein. The sample has about 240,000 distinct CDR3 sequences, more than 20% seen once; the top ten hold approximately 2.5%. The specimen comprised PBMCs, sampled before TCRalphabeta/CD19-depleted stem cell transplant. Every receptor here comes from a girl aged 2-10 years with Fanconi anemia, due to receive a stem cell transplant. The CDR3 runs from the conserved cysteine through the conserved F or W. D genes are given only for firm matches. Clone size is shown for a subset of rows, as once, few, many or a class of expanded clone.

d_gene	j_gene	abundance	v_gene	CDR3aa	CDR3nt
-	TRBJ2-1	many	TRBV24-1	CATSDSLGLYNEQFF	TGTGCCACCAGTGATTCCCTAGGGCTATACAATGAGCAGTTCTTC
TRBD2	TRBJ2-1	many	TRBV3-1	CASSFGLGGFDEQFF	TGTGCCAGCAGCTTCGGACTAGGCGGCTTCGATGAGCAGTTCTTC
TRBD2	TRBJ2-2	few	TRBV20-1	CSARDWRGGSNTGELFF	TGCAGTGCTAGAGACTGGCGCGGGGGGTCGAACACCGGGGAGCTGTTTTTT
-	TRBJ2-7	many	TRBV7-2	CASSLRVGEQYF	TGTGCCAGCAGCTTGAGGGTGGGCGAGCAGTACTTC
TRBD2	TRBJ2-5	few	TRBV29-1	CSVEEAELAGGETQYF	TGCAGCGTTGAAGAAGCTGAGCTAGCGGGAGGAGAGACCCAGTACTTC
-	TRBJ2-3	many	TRBV10-3	CAISESVFGTDTQYF	TGTGCCATCAGTGAGTCTGTTTTCGGCACAGATACGCAGTATTTT
TRBD2	TRBJ2-5	many	TRBV10-3	CAISEPTSAQETQYF	TGTGCCATCAGTGAGCCAACTAGCGCTCAAGAGACCCAGTACTTC
-	TRBJ2-7	many	TRBV20-1	CSAPAPSSFSYEQYF	TGCAGTGCACCCGCCCCCAGCTCATTCTCCTACGAGCAGTACTTC
TRBD1	TRBJ2-7	few	TRBV4-2	CASSTRDRGVYEQYF	TGTGCCAGCAGCACCCGGGACAGGGGTGTCTACGAGCAGTACTTC
-	TRBJ2-1	few	TRBV20-1	CSASGGTSYNEQFF	TGCAGTGCTAGCGGCGGAACCTCCTACAATGAGCAGTTCTTC
-	TRBJ2-7	many	TRBV12-3/TRBV12-4	CASSLARGYEQYF	TGTGCCAGCAGTTTAGCGCGGGGCTACGAGCAGTACTTC
-	TRBJ2-5	many	TRBV12-3/TRBV12-4	CASSFWGGETQYF	TGTGCCAGCAGTTTCTGGGGCGGAGAGACCCAGTACTTC
TRBD2	TRBJ2-7	-	TRBV29-1	CSVEGTSVYEQYF	TGCAGCGTTGAAGGTACTAGCGTCTACGAGCAGTACTTC
TRBD1	TRBJ2-7	-	TRBV28	CASSLWAGTEPYEQYF	TGTGCCAGCAGTTTATGGGCCGGGACAGAGCCCTACGAGCAGTACTTC
TRBD2	TRBJ2-1	many	TRBV29-1	CSVGGLPPSYNEQFF	TGCAGCGTGGGGGGACTACCGCCGTCCTACAATGAGCAGTTCTTC
-	TRBJ1-3	many	TRBV7-6	CASSLAHHDNLRNTIYF	TGTGCCAGCAGCTTAGCACATCATGACAATTTACGAAACACCATATATTTT
TRBD2	TRBJ2-7	many	TRBV27	CASSSLAGKNEQYF	TGTGCCAGCAGTTCACTAGCGGGGAAAAACGAGCAGTACTTC
TRBD1	TRBJ2-7	many	TRBV3-1	CASSRQGAIMYF	TGTGCCAGCAGTCGACAGGGGGCAATTATGTACTTC
-	TRBJ1-3	-	TRBV7-9	CASSWGTSGNTIYF	TGTGCCAGCAGCTGGGGGACCTCTGGAAACACCATATATTTT
-	TRBJ2-5	-	TRBV4-1	CASSHLVSFGGGETQYF	TGCGCCAGCAGCCACCTGGTTTCCTTCGGGGGCGGGGAGACCCAGTACTTC
-	TRBJ2-7	many	TRBV20-1	CSARERIGRNEQYF	TGCAGTGCTAGAGAGAGGATTGGACGCAACGAGCAGTACTTC
-	TRBJ2-2	-	TRBV5-1	CASSSRPNTGELFF	TGCGCCAGCAGCTCCCGACCGAACACCGGGGAGCTGTTTTTT
-	TRBJ2-1	-	TRBV18	CASSPALRGGTYNEQFF	TGTGCCAGCTCACCAGCTCTCCGAGGGGGGACCTACAATGAGCAGTTCTTC
TRBD1	TRBJ2-5	once	TRBV6-1	CASSRTGSVETQYF	TGTGCCAGCAGTAGGACAGGGTCGGTAGAGACCCAGTACTTC
TRBD1	TRBJ2-1	many	TRBV20-1	CSATRGPSLVEQFF	TGCAGTGCAACGAGGGGGCCCTCTTTGGTCGAGCAGTTCTTC
-	TRBJ2-4	many	TRBV20-1	CSASGQGDWENIQYF	TGCAGTGCTAGCGGCCAGGGGGACTGGGAAAACATTCAGTACTTC
-	TRBJ2-3	-	TRBV20-1	CSARDGESTDTQYF	TGCAGTGCTAGAGATGGGGAGTCCACAGATACGCAGTATTTT
TRBD2	TRBJ2-1	many	TRBV5-6	CASSGTRRDEQFF	TGTGCCAGCTCCGGGACTAGAAGGGATGAGCAGTTCTTC
-	TRBJ1-5	many	TRBV4-2	CASSQVSGSQPQHF	TGTGCCAGCAGCCAAGTGTCAGGGTCTCAGCCCCAGCATTTT
TRBD1	TRBJ2-7	few	TRBV29-1	CSVVDRVTYEQYF	TGCAGCGTTGTGGACAGGGTTACCTACGAGCAGTACTTC
-	TRBJ2-7	-	TRBV20-1	CSAEDYSSYEQYF	TGCAGTGCGGAAGACTACAGCTCCTACGAGCAGTACTTC
TRBD2	TRBJ2-1	few	TRBV25-1	CASSGLAGEWQSSYNEQFF	TGTGCCAGCAGTGGACTAGCGGGAGAATGGCAGAGCTCCTACAATGAGCAGTTCTTC
-	TRBJ2-7	-	TRBV6-1	CASSQNRGGTYEQYF	TGTGCCAGCAGTCAAAACAGGGGAGGAACCTACGAGCAGTACTTC
TRBD1	TRBJ2-7	many	TRBV15	CATTNRGSYEQYF	TGTGCCACCACCAACAGGGGTTCATACGAGCAGTACTTC
-	TRBJ1-1	-	TRBV25-1	CASSDWGNTEAFF	TGTGCCAGCAGTGACTGGGGGAACACTGAAGCTTTCTTT
TRBD2	TRBJ2-7	-	TRBV20-1	CSATSITREGNEQYF	TGCAGTGCCACATCCATCACGCGGGAGGGGAACGAGCAGTACTTC
TRBD1	TRBJ2-7	few	TRBV27	CASGWTGAYEQYF	TGTGCCAGCGGATGGACAGGGGCCTACGAGCAGTACTTC
-	TRBJ2-1	-	TRBV20-1	CSARDYRERGRRFF	TGCAGTGCTAGAGATTACCGGGAGAGGGGCAGGCGGTTCTTC